This T cell receptor (beta chain) was sequenced in a study of blood T cell repertoires in COVID-19. Study summary: Donors in the United States, Italy and Spain gave samples during acute or convalescent COVID-19.

The table came from immunoSEQ multiplex PCR; TCRdb's copy has only in-frame clones and leaves some out. The sample holds about 64,000 clones, approximately 90% seen once. The CDR3 totals 15 residues. The germline V gene encodes CDR1 SGHAT and CDR2 FQDESV (reference sequence). V was pared by 3 bases and J by 1 base, with 13 bases between. This chain links TRBV11-1 with TRBJ2-7; tentative D call: TRBD2 (6 bases). The sample taken for sequencing was peripheral blood. The clonotype was recovered from a human donor in a cohort sampled during active COVID-19. The CDR3 nucleotides are TGTGCCAGCAGCTTCGCTCCAGGAGGGTCCTACGAGCAGTACTTC. This codes for CASSFAPGGSYEQYF.